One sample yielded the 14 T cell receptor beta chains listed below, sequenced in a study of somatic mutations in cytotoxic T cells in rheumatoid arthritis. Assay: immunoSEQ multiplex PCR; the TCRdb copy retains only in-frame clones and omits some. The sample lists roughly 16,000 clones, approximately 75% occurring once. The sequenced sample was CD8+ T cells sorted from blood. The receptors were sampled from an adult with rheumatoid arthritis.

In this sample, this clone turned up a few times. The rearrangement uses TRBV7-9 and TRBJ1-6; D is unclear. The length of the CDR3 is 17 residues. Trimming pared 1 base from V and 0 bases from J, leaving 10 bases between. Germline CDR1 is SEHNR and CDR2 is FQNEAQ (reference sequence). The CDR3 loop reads CASSLEEASSYNSPLHF. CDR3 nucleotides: TGTGCCAGCAGCTTAGAGGAGGCGAGCTCCTATAATTCACCCCTCCACTTT.

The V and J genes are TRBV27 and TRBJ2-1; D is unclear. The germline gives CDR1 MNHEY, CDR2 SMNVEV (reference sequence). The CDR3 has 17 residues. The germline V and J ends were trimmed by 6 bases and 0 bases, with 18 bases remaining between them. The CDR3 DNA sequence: TGTGCCAGCAGCCTACGTCCGGGTTCCTTCTCCTACAATGAGCAGTTCTTC. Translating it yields CASSLRPGSFSYNEQFF.

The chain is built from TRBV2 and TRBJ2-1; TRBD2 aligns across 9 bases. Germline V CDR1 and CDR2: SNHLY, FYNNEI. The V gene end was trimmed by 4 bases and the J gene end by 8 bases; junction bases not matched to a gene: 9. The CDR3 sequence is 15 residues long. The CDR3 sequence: CASSVARGGSYEQFF. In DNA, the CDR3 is TGTGCCAGCAGTGTCGCGCGGGGGGGCAGCTATGAGCAGTTCTTC.

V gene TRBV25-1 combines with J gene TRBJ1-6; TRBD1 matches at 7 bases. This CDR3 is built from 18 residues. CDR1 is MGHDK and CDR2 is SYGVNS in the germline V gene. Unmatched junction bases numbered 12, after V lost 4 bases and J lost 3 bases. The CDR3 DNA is TGTGCCAGCAGTGGAACCGATAGGGGGCCCCTCTATAATTCACCCCTCCACTTT. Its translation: CASSGTDRGPLYNSPLHF.

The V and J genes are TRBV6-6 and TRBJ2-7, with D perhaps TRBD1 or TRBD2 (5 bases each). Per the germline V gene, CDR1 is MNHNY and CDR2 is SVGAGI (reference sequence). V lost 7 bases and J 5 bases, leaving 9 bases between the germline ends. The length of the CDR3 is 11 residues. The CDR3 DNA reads TGTGCCAGCATTCGAGGGGACGAGCAGTACGTC. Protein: CASIRGDEQYV.

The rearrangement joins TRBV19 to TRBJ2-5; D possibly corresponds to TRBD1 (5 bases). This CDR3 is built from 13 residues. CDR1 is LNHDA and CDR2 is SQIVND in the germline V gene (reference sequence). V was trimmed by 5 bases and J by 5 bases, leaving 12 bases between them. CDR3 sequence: CASSLQGAETQYF. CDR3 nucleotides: TGTGCCAGTAGTCTTCAGGGTGCGGAGACCCAGTACTTC.

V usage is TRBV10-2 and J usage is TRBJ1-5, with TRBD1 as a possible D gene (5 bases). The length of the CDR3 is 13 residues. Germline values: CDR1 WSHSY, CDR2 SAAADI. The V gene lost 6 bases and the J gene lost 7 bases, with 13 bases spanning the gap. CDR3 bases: TGCGCCAGCAGGGAGGGGCACCAACAGCCCCAGCATTTT. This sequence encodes CASREGHQQPQHF.

The CDR3 loop is CAWSVAVDSNQPQHF. The CDR3 DNA reads TGTGCCTGGAGTGTCGCAGTGGATAGCAATCAGCCCCAGCATTTT. V usage is TRBV30 and J usage is TRBJ1-5; D gene uncertain. The CDR3 extends over 15 amino acids. Germline V lookup: CDR1 GTSNPN, CDR2 SVGIG (reference sequence). The V and J ends lost 0 bases and 0 bases respectively, with 9 bases between them.

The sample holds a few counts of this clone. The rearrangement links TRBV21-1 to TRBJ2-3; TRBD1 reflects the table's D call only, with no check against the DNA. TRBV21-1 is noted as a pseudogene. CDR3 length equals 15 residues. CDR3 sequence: CASSKAGASTDTQYF. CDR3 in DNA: TGTGCCAGCAGCAAAGCGGGGGCTAGCACAGATACGCAGTATTTT.

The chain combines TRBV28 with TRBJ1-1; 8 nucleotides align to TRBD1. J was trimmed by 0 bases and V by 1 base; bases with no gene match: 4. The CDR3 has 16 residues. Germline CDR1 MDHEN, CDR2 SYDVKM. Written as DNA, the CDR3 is TGTGCCAGCAGTTTATCGTGGACAGGGTTGAACACTGAAGCTTTCTTT. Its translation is CASSLSWTGLNTEAFF.

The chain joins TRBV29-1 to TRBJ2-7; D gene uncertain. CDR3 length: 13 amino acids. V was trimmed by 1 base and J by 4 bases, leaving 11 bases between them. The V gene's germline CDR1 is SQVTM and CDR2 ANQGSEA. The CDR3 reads CSVEGVSSYEQYF. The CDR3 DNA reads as TGCAGCGTTGAAGGGGTCAGCAGTTACGAGCAGTACTTC.

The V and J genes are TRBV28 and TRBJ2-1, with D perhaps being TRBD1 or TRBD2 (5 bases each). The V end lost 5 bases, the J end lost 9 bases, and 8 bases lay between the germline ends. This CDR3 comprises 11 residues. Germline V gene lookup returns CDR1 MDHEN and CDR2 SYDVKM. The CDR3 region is CASSLGTEQFF. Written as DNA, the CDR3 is TGTGCCAGCAGTCTCGGGACTGAGCAGTTCTTC.

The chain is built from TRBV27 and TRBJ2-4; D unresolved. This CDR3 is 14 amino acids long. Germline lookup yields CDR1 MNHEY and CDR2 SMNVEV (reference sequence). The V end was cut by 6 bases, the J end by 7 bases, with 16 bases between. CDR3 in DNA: TGTGCCAGCAGGCCCCCTGGGGTCCGGAACATTCAGTACTTC. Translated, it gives CASRPPGVRNIQYF.

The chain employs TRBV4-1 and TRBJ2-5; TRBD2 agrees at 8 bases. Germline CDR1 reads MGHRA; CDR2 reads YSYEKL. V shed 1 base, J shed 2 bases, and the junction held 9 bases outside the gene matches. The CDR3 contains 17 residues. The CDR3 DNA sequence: TGCGCCAGCAGCCAAGTCGGGGGGGGCCGATGGCAAGAGACCCAGTACTTC. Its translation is CASSQVGGGRWQETQYF.